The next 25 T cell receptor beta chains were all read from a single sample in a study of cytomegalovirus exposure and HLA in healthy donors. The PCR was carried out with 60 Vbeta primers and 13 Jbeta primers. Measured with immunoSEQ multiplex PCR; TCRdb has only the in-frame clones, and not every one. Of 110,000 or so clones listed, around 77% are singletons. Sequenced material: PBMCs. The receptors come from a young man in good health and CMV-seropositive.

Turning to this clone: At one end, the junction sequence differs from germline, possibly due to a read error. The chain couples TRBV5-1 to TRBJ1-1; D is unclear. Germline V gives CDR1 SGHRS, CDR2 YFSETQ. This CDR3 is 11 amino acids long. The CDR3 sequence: CASSLNSEAFF. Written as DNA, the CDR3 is TGCGCCAGCAGCTTGAACTCTGAAGCTTTCTTT.

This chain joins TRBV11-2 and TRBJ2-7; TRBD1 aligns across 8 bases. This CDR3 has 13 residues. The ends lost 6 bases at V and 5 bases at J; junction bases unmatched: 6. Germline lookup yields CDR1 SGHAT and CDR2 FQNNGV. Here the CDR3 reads CASSGQGAHEQYF. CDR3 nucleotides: TGTGCCAGCAGTGGCCAGGGGGCCCACGAGCAGTACTTC.

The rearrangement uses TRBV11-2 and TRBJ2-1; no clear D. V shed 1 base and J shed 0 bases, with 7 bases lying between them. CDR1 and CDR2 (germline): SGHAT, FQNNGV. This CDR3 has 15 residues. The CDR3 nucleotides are TGTGCCAGCAGCTTAGTGGAGAGCTCCTACAATGAGCAGTTCTTC. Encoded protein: CASSLVESSYNEQFF.

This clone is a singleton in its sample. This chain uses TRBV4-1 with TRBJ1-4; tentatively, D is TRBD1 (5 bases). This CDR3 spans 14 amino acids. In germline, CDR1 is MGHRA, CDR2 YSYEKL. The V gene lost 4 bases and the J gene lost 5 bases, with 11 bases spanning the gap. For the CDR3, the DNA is TGCGCCAGCAGCCCCATGGGGCCGAATGAAAAACTGTTTTTT. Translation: CASSPMGPNEKLFF.

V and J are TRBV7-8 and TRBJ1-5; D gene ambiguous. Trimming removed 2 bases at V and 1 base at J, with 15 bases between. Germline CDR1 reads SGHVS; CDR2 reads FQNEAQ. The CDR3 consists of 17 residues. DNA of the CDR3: TGTGCCAGCAGCTTATTTTTCAGGTCTTCAAGCAATCAGCCCCAGCATTTT. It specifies CASSLFFRSSSNQPQHF.

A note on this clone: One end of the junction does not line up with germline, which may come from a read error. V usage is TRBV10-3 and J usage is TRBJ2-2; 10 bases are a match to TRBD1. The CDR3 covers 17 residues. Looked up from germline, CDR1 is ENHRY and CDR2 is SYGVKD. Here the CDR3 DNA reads TGTGCCATCAGTGAGTCAAGCCGGGACAGGGGATTCGGGGAGCTATTTTTT. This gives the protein CAISESSRDRGFGELFF.

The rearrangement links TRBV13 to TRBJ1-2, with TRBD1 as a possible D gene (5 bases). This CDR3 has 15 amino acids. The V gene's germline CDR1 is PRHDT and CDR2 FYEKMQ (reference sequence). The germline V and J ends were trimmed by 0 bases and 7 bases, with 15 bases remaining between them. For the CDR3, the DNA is TGTGCCAGCAGCTTAGGCCTACAGGTGGAGAGTGGCTACACCTTC. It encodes CASSLGLQVESGYTF.

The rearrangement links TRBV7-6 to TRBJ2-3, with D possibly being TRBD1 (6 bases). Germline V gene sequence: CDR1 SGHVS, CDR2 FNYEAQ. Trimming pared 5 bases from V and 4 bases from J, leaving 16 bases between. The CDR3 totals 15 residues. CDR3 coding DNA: TGTGCCAGCAGCACAGCCCCAGCAGGGGCAGATACGCAGTATTTT. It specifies CASSTAPAGADTQYF.

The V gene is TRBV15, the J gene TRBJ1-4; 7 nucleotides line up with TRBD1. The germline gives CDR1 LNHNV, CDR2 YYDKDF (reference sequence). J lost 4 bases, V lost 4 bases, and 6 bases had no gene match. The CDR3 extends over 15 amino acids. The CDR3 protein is CATSNRDRNNEKLFF. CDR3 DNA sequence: TGTGCCACCAGCAACCGGGACAGAAATAATGAAAAACTGTTTTTT.

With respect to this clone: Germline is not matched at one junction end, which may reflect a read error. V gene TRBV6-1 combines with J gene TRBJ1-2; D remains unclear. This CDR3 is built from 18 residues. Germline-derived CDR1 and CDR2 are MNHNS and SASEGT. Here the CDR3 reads CASNEREPGYTEGYGYTF. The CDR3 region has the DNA TGTGCCAGCAATGAACGAGAGCCAGGCTACACCGAGGGCTATGGCTACACCTTC.

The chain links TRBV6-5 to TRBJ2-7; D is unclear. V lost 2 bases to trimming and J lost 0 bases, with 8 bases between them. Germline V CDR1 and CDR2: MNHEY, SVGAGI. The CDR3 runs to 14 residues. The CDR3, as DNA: TGTGCCAGCAGTTACGAGGTGAACTCCTACGAGCAGTACTTC. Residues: CASSYEVNSYEQYF.

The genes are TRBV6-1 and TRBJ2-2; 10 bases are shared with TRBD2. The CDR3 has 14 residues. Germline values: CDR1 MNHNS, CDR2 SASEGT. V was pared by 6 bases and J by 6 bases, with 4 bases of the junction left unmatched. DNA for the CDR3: TGTGCCAGCAGGTCCACTAGCGGGGCCGGGGAGCTGTTTTTT. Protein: CASRSTSGAGELFF.

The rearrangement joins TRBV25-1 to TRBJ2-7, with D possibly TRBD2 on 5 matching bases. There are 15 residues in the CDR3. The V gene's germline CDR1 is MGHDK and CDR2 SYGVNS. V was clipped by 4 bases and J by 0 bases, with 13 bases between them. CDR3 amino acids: CASSGRTVGSYEQYF. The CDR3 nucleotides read TGTGCCAGCAGTGGGAGGACGGTGGGCTCCTACGAGCAGTACTTC.

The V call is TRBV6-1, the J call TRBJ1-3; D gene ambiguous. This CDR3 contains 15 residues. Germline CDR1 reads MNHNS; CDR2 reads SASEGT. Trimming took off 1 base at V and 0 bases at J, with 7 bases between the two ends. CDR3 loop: CASSEGPSSGNTIYF. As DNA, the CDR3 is TGTGCCAGCAGTGAAGGGCCTTCCTCTGGAAACACCATATATTTT.

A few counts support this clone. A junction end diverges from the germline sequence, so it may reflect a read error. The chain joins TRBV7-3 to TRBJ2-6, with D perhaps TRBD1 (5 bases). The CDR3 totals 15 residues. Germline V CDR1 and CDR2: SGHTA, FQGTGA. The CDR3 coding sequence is TGTGCCAGCAGCCGTACAGCCTCTGGGGCCAACGGCCTGACTTTC. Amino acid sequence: CASSRTASGANGLTF.

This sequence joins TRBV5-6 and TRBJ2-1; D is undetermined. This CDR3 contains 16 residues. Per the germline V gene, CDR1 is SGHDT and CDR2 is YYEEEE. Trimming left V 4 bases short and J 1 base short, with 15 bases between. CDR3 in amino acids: CASSLEIGRSYNEQFF. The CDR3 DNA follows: TGTGCCAGCAGCCTTGAGATAGGCAGGTCCTACAATGAGCAGTTCTTC.

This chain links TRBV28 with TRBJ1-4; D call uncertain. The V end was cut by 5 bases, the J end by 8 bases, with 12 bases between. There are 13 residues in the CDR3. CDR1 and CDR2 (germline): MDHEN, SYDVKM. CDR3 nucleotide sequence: TGTGCCAGCAGTCCAGGCCTTGGAGAAAAACTGTTTTTT. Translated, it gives CASSPGLGEKLFF.

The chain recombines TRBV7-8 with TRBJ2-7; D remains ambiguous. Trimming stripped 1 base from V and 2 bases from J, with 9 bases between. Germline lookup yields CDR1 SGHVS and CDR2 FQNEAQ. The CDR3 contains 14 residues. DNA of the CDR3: TGTGCCAGCAGCTTAGAGGCAGCGACCTACGAGCAGTACTTC. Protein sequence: CASSLEAATYEQYF. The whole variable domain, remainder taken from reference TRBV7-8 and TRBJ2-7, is GAGVSQSPRYKVAKRGQDVALRCDPISGHVSLFWYQQALGQGPEFLTYFQNEAQLDKSGLPSDRFFAERPEGSVSTLKIQRTQQEDSAVYLCASSLEAATYEQYFGPGTRLTVT.

The CDR3 reads CASGTVYSNQPQHF. In nucleotides, the CDR3 is TGTGCCAGTGGGACAGTTTATAGCAATCAGCCCCAGCATTTT. This chain links TRBV19 with TRBJ1-5, with 7 bases lining up with TRBD1. J was trimmed by 0 bases and V by 8 bases; bases with no gene match: 4. Per the germline V gene, CDR1 is LNHDA and CDR2 is SQIVND (reference sequence). This CDR3 contains 14 residues.

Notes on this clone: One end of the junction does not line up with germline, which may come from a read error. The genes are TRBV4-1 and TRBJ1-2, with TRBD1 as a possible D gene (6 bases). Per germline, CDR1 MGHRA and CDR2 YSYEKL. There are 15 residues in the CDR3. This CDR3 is CASSPASTDRLRNSF. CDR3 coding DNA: TGCGCCAGCAGCCCAGCTAGTACCGACAGGCTTAGGAATAGCTTC.

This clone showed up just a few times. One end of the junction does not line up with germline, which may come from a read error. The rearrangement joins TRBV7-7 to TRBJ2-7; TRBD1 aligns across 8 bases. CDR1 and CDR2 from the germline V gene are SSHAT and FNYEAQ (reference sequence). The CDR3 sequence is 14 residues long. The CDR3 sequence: CASSPRTGSAEQYF. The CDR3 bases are TGTGCTAGCAGCCCCCGGACAGGGAGTGCCGAGCAGTACTTC. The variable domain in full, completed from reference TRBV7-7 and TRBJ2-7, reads GAGVSQSPRYKVTKRGQDVTLRCDPISSHATLYWYQQALGQGPEFLTYFNYEAQPDKSGLPSDRFSAERPEGSISTLTIQRTEQRDSAMYRCASSPRTGSAEQYFGPGTRLTVT.

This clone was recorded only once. The CDR3 DNA follows: TGTGCCAGCAGATCGACAGGGCTCTCTGAAGCTTTCTTT. Its translation: CASRSTGLSEAFF. The chain couples TRBV28 to TRBJ1-1; 7 bases map to TRBD1. J was trimmed by 6 bases and V by 6 bases; bases with no gene match: 7. The CDR3 runs 13 residues. CDR1 is MDHEN and CDR2 is SYDVKM in the germline V gene.

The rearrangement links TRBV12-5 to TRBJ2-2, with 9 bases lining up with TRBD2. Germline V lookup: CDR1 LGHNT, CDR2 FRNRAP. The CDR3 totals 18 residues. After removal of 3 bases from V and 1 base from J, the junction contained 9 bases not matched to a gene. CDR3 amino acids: CASGFSATSGWNTGELFF. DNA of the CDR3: TGTGCTAGTGGTTTCAGCGCGACTAGCGGTTGGAACACCGGGGAGCTGTTTTTT.

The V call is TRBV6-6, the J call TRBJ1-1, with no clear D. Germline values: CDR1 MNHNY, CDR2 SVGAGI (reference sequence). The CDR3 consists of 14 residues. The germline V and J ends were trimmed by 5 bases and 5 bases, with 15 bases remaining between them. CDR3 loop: CASSPTGLGTEAFF. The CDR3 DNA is TGTGCCAGCAGTCCGACGGGTCTCGGGACTGAAGCTTTCTTT.

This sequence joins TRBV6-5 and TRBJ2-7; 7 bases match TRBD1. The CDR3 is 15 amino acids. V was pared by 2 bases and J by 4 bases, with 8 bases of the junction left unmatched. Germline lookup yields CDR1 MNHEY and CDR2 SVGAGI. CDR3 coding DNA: TGTGCCAGCAGTTACCCCCGAGGGGGCAGGTACGAGCAGTACTTC. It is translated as CASSYPRGGRYEQYF.